The next 27 T cell receptor beta chains were all read from a single sample in a study of blood T cells in healthy people across ages (dated by TCRdb to between 2015 and 2017). Library prep was done by 5' RACE. This sample was sequenced with an Illumina HiSeq 2500. A second PCR of roughly 6 to 12 cycles was run with a J-beta primer mix and a sample-barcoded 5' primer. Using fastp at Q25 and MiXCR, TCRdb reprocessed the public reads and kept productive beta chains. A single entry per CDR3 protein holds the most common genes and DNA from its merged rows. Present in this sample are 550,000 to 750,000 distinct CDR3 sequences, roughly 21% of which were seen just once. The top ten constitute 3% to 4.5% of the sample. The sample consisted of blood. The receptors derive from a man in his sixties or seventies in good health.

This chain joins TRBV7-2 and TRBJ2-5; D ambiguous. Germline lookup yields CDR1 SGHTA and CDR2 FQGNSA. The length of the CDR3 is 13 residues. The germline V and J ends were trimmed by 6 bases and 5 bases, with 13 bases remaining between them. The CDR3 DNA sequence: TGTGCCAGCAGGCTCAACTGGGGTGAGACCCAGTACTTC. This sequence encodes CASRLNWGETQYF.

Of note for this clonotype: With a much larger clone just one base away, this may be a read error. This chain connects TRBV29-1 to TRBJ2-5; D not resolved. Germline-derived CDR1 and CDR2 are SQVTM and ANQGSEA. CDR3 length equals 11 residues. Here the CDR3 reads CSVMGYNEQSF. As DNA, the CDR3 is TGCAGCGTGATGGGATACAATGAGCAGTCCTTC.

The chain carries TRBV5-1 and TRBJ2-3, with 11 nucleotides matching TRBD2. The CDR3 sequence is 16 residues long. Germline CDR1 and CDR2: SGHRS and YFSETQ. V shed 4 bases, J shed 5 bases, and the junction held 9 bases outside the gene matches. DNA of the CDR3: TGCGCCAGCAGCCCCCAGACTAGCGGGAAGGAAGATACGCAGTATTTT. Its protein is CASSPQTSGKEDTQYF.

This chain connects TRBV2 to TRBJ2-7, with D hard to call. The CDR3 is 14 amino acids. CDR1 and CDR2 (germline): SNHLY, FYNNEI. Trimming took 1 base from V and 1 from J, leaving 8 bases between them. The CDR3 loop is CASSEGNLSYEQYF. The CDR3 region has the DNA TGTGCCAGCAGTGAAGGCAATTTATCCTACGAGCAGTACTTC.

The chain uses TRBV5-1 and TRBJ1-1; D is perhaps TRBD1 (5 bases). V was shortened by 0 bases and J by 5 bases, with 14 bases between the two germline ends. Looked up from germline, CDR1 is SGHRS and CDR2 is YFSETQ. CDR3 length: 15 amino acids. The CDR3 loop is CASSLEGGAQTEAFF. The CDR3 nucleotides read TGCGCCAGCAGCTTGGAGGGCGGGGCACAGACTGAAGCTTTCTTT.

This clonotype was seen more than once but under ten times. The V call is TRBV12-3 or TRBV12-4, the J call TRBJ1-5; TRBD1 might be the D (5 bases). Trimming left V 1 base short and J 6 bases short, with 16 bases between. The CDR3 has 16 amino acids. CDR3 sequence reads: CASSLGGDGGIQPQHF. CDR3 bases: TGTGCCAGCAGTTTAGGAGGGGATGGAGGCATTCAGCCCCAGCATTTT.

V and J are TRBV7-2 and TRBJ2-7, with 8 bases aligning to TRBD1. The CDR3 spans 13 residues. The junction had 9 bases not matched to a gene; V was cut back by 8 bases and J by 6 bases. Germline values: CDR1 SGHTA, CDR2 FQGNSA. The CDR3 here is CASGVGQGGEQYF. CDR3 nucleotides: TGTGCCAGCGGCGTTGGACAGGGAGGCGAGCAGTACTTC.

V gene TRBV5-1 combines with J gene TRBJ2-1, with 11 bases lining up with TRBD2. Trimming cost V 2 bases and J 8 bases; bases outside gene matches: 6. Looked up from germline, CDR1 is SGHRS and CDR2 is YFSETQ. The CDR3 loop spans 15 amino acids. In DNA, the CDR3 is TGCGCCAGCAGCTTTGAGACTAGCGGGATTCATGAGCAGTTCTTC. This translates into CASSFETSGIHEQFF.

This CDR3 is CASSHRTSGGNYNEQFF. CDR3 nucleotides: TGTGCCAGCAGCCATCGGACTAGCGGGGGGAATTACAATGAGCAGTTCTTC. This chain links TRBV14 with TRBJ2-1, with 14 bases lining up with TRBD2. Unmatched junction bases numbered 5, after V lost 3 bases and J lost 4 bases. This CDR3 has 17 residues. The germline V gene has CDR1 SGHDN and CDR2 FVKESK.

This clonotype was counted only a few times. The rearrangement links TRBV7-9 to TRBJ1-4; D might be TRBD1 (6 bases). CDR1 SEHNR and CDR2 FQNEAQ come from the germline V gene (reference sequence). The CDR3 sequence is 15 residues long. Trimming removed 5 bases from V and 3 bases from J, with 13 bases in between. The chain's CDR3 is CASSPGGTPNEKLFF. In DNA form, the CDR3 reads TGTGCCAGCAGCCCGGGGGGGACACCTAATGAAAAACTGTTTTTT.

The chain recombines TRBV20-1 with TRBJ2-1; 10 bases match TRBD2. Germline V gives CDR1 DFQATT, CDR2 SNEGSKA (reference sequence). Trimming at V came to 3 bases and at J to 3 bases, leaving 11 bases not matched to a gene. This CDR3 is 17 amino acids long. CDR3 bases: TGCAGTGCTAGGCCACGCCCTACTAGCGGGAACTACAATGAGCAGTTCTTC. Translated: CSARPRPTSGNYNEQFF.

This clonotype came up a few times. The rearrangement links TRBV7-9 to TRBJ2-7, with D uncertain. The CDR3 runs 16 residues. The V gene lost 4 bases and the J gene lost 0 bases, with 16 bases spanning the gap. Germline V gene data show CDR1 as SEHNR and CDR2 as FQNEAQ (reference sequence). CDR3 region: CASSSAGHGVSYEQYF. CDR3 DNA: TGTGCCAGCAGCTCCGCAGGCCATGGGGTCTCCTACGAGCAGTACTTC.

The chain is built from TRBV13 and TRBJ2-7, with 9 bases matching TRBD1. The CDR3 sequence is 19 residues long. Germline CDR1 is PRHDT and CDR2 is FYEKMQ (reference sequence). Trimming took 5 bases from V and 4 from J; bases not matched to a gene: 21. The DNA of the CDR3 is TGTGCCAGCAGCCCGGACAGGGGTCCGGGACTCAGAAAGGCGTACGAGCAGTACTTC. Its protein product is CASSPDRGPGLRKAYEQYF.

The rearrangement links TRBV6-1 to TRBJ2-3; 11 bases are a match to TRBD2. The CDR3 is 13 residues long. Germline loops: CDR1 MNHNS, CDR2 SASEGT. V lost 10 bases, J lost 4 bases, and 4 bases stayed unmatched. The CDR3 DNA reads as TGTGCCACGACTAGCGGGATGGCAGATACGCAGTATTTT. Its protein is CATTSGMADTQYF.

This clonotype was picked up a small number of times. The chain is built from TRBV20-1 and TRBJ2-5; TRBD2 matches at 8 bases. Germline CDR1 is DFQATT and CDR2 is SNEGSKA (reference sequence). This CDR3 region has 11 residues. The CDR3 spells CRTLAGETQYF. The CDR3 bases are TGCAGGACCCTAGCGGGAGAGACCCAGTACTTC.

This clonotype was counted at least ten times. The rearrangement uses TRBV9 and TRBJ2-1; 7 bases agree with TRBD2. Germline V gene lookup returns CDR1 SGDLS and CDR2 YYNGEE. V lost 0 bases and J lost 0; bases outside the gene matches: 3. This CDR3 comprises 16 residues. The CDR3 loop is CASSVEGTNSYNEQFF. The CDR3 DNA sequence: TGTGCCAGCAGCGTAGAAGGGACTAACTCCTACAATGAGCAGTTCTTC.

This clonotype occurred a few times. V gene TRBV4-1 combines with J gene TRBJ1-4, with a possible D match to TRBD1 (5 bases). The germline gives CDR1 MGHRA, CDR2 YSYEKL. The CDR3 consists of 16 residues. Trimming stripped 2 bases from V and 0 bases from J, with 10 bases between. This CDR3 reads CASSQLPRATNEKLFF. The CDR3 DNA reads as TGCGCCAGCAGCCAACTGCCCAGGGCAACTAATGAAAAACTGTTTTTT.

This chain's CDR3 is CASRSQARDTDTQYF. As DNA, the CDR3 is TGTGCCAGCAGGAGTCAAGCCAGGGACACAGATACGCAGTATTTT. V and J are TRBV12-3 or TRBV12-4 and TRBJ2-3, with D tentatively TRBD1 (5 bases). V shed 6 bases and J shed 2 bases, with 15 bases lying between them. CDR3 length equals 15 residues.

V gene TRBV20-1 combines with J gene TRBJ2-3, with D possibly matching TRBD2 (6 bases). Germline CDR1 reads DFQATT; CDR2 reads SNEGSKA (reference sequence). The CDR3 totals 15 residues. Trimming cost V 1 base and J 2 bases, with 13 bases left between them. The CDR3 region is CSARVMAGPTDTQYF. The CDR3 DNA sequence: TGCAGTGCTAGAGTGATGGCGGGACCCACAGATACGCAGTATTTT.

The CDR3 loop is CASSQGQRESRQTQYF. The CDR3 DNA reads TGTGCCAGCAGCCAGGGCCAGCGGGAGTCCAGGCAGACCCAGTACTTC. The chain recombines TRBV4-2 with TRBJ2-5; TRBD2 agrees at 8 bases. The CDR3 loop spans 16 amino acids. Germline V gives CDR1 LGHNA, CDR2 YNFKEQ. J lost 6 bases, V lost 3 bases, and 12 bases had no gene match.

Details on this clonotype: Likely a read error: the CDR3 ends without its conserved phenylalanine or tryptophan. The chain recombines TRBV7-9 with TRBJ1-1, with 9 bases aligning to TRBD1. Germline V gene data show CDR1 as SEHNR and CDR2 as FQNEAQ (reference sequence). This CDR3 is 16 amino acids long. The V gene end was trimmed by 5 bases and the J gene end by 0 bases; junction bases not matched to a gene: 7. CDR3 loop: CASSPMTGGMNTEAFS. CDR3 in DNA: TGTGCCAGCAGCCCGATGACAGGGGGAATGAACACTGAAGCTTTCTCT.

In its sample, this clonotype was seen many times. V gene TRBV18 combines with J gene TRBJ2-7, with 7 bases that match TRBD1. The CDR3 has 15 residues. CDR1 KGHSH and CDR2 LQKENI come from the germline V gene. The V and J ends lost 2 bases and 0 bases, in that order; junction bases with no gene match: 4. As DNA, the CDR3 is TGTGCCAGCTCACCAAGCCGGGACAGCTCCTACGAGCAGTACTTC. Amino acid sequence: CASSPSRDSSYEQYF. The full variable domain, its missing parts supplied by reference TRBV18 and TRBJ2-7, is NAGVMQNPRHLVRRRGQEARLRCSPMKGHSHVYWYRQLPEEGLKFMVYLQKENIIDESGMPKERFSAEFPKEGPSILRIQQVVRGDSAAYFCASSPSRDSSYEQYFGPGTRLTVT.

The chain is built from TRBV5-1 and TRBJ2-1; 9 bases agree with TRBD2. Trimming cost V 0 bases and J 8 bases; bases outside gene matches: 18. This CDR3 has 19 amino acids. Germline CDR1 and CDR2: SGHRS and YFSETQ. CDR3: CASSLGQTIAGALRYEQFF. DNA of the CDR3: TGCGCCAGCAGCTTGGGACAAACTATAGCGGGAGCGCTCAGGTATGAGCAGTTCTTC.

This clonotype was seen a handful of times. The chain combines TRBV28 with TRBJ2-1, with D perhaps TRBD2 (5 bases). The end of the DNA is better explained by TRBJ2-5, so the J call may be wrong. The germline CDR1 and CDR2 sequences are MDHEN and SYDVKM. The CDR3 has 15 residues. The CDR3 sequence is CASSFIRDGKGTQYF. The DNA of the CDR3 is TGTGCCAGCAGTTTCATCCGGGATGGGAAAGGGACCCAGTACTTC.

This sequence joins TRBV29-1 and TRBJ1-1; TRBD1 agrees at 9 bases. The CDR3 runs to 12 residues. Germline CDR1 SQVTM, CDR2 ANQGSEA. Losses at the gene ends were 4 bases for V and 11 bases for J; bases not matched to a gene: 8. This CDR3 reads CSVGGTGLSAFF. CDR3 bases: TGCAGCGTTGGTGGGACAGGGCTTTCTGCTTTCTTT. Complete variable domain (other parts from reference TRBV29-1 and TRBJ1-1): SAVISQKPSRDICQRGTSLTIQCQVDSQVTMMFWYRQQPGQSLTLIATANQGSEATYESGFVIDKFPISRPNLTFSTLTVSNMSPEDSSIYLCSVGGTGLSAFFGQGTRLTVV.

This chain links TRBV9 with TRBJ2-1, with 11 bases lining up with TRBD2. V lost 4 bases to trimming and J lost 1 base; unmatched junction nucleotides: 4. The CDR3 is 16 amino acids. The germline V gene encodes CDR1 SGDLS and CDR2 YYNGEE. In nucleotides, the CDR3 is TGTGCCAGCAGCAATGTAGCGGGAGGGTCCTACAATGAGCAGTTCTTC. Its protein is CASSNVAGGSYNEQFF.

This clonotype was detected a few times. The V gene is TRBV6-1, the J gene TRBJ2-2, with 7 bases aligning to TRBD1. Germline CDR1 reads MNHNS; CDR2 reads SASEGT. This CDR3 contains 16 residues. After removal of 6 bases from V and 0 bases from J, the junction contained 7 bases not matched to a gene. CDR3 amino acids: CASRRGTDANTGELFF. CDR3 in DNA: TGTGCCAGCAGGAGGGGGACAGACGCGAACACCGGGGAGCTGTTTTTT.